The sequence of this TCR beta chain was determined in a study of CD8 T cells in ankylosing spondylitis. Whole-study results and caveats: Blood of patients with ankylosing spondylitis appeared to be characterized by a TCR beta motif of several highly homologous variants.

The CDR3 contains 17 residues. CDR1 and CDR2 (germline): LGHNA, YSLEER. Trimming at V came to 0 bases and at J to 4 bases, leaving 3 bases not matched to a gene. In TCRdb, the 5' RACE reads were re-called with MiXCR into one record per CDR3 protein. The sample has some 700,000 distinct CDR3 sequences; around 17% are singletons. A few counts support this clonotype. The antigen remains unidentified. The specimen was blood, either unsorted or a sorted T cell fraction (not recorded which). The rearrangement uses TRBV4-3 and TRBJ2-7; 16 nucleotides line up with TRBD2. The clonotype originates from a male donor with ankylosing spondylitis. For the CDR3, the DNA is TGCGCCAGCAGCCAAGACACGGGACTAGCGGGAGGGTACGAGCAGTACTTC. It specifies CASSQDTGLAGGYEQYF.